What follows describes a single TCR beta chain. The germline gives CDR1 KGHSH, CDR2 LQKENI. The V end was cut by 5 bases, the J end by 0 bases, with 8 bases between. The CDR3 spans 13 residues. This record comes from a study of shared clonotypes between healthy human individuals. TCRdb's copy holds only in-frame clones and misses some; the assay was immunoSEQ multiplex PCR. This sample has around 510,000 clones; about 96% occur once, and the top ten carry nearly 0.065%. The chain recombines TRBV18 with TRBJ2-7; possible D gene TRBD1, 5 bases. This receptor was taken from a young woman in good health. Input material: naive CD4+ T cells sorted from blood. Documented subset: CD45RA+ positively selected. Written as DNA, the CDR3 is TGTGCCAGCTCAGTAACAGGCTCCTACGAGCAGTACTTC. Translating it yields CASSVTGSYEQYF.